A selection of T cell receptor beta chains follows, all from one sample in a study of response to subunit inactivated influenza vaccine. Via MiXCR, TCRdb re-called the RT-PCR reads, giving one row per CDR3 protein. The table lists approximately 530,000 distinct CDR3 sequences, 13% of them singletons, with around 13% in the top ten. Here the sequenced sample was PBMCs from blood, taken roughly 45 days after vaccination. Receptors were obtained from a man in his forties or fifties who received an inactivated influenza vaccine. Each CDR3 is given with its conserved first and last residue. The order of the fields is V gene, D gene, clone size, CDR3 length, J gene, CDR3 protein, CDR3 DNA. D genes are given only for firm matches. Some rows have no size entry. The others give once, few or many, or a class for an expanded clone.

>TRBV20-1|TRBD1|few|16|TRBJ2-7
CSAREFPRDRGYEQYF
TGCAGTGCTAGAGAATTCCCCCGGGACAGGGGGTACGAGCAGTACTTC
>TRBV12-3/TRBV12-4|TRBD2|few|16|TRBJ2-3
CASSGRTSGSGDTQYF
TGTGCCAGCAGTGGTCGGACTAGCGGGAGTGGGGATACGCAGTATTTT
>TRBV5-1|.|.|15|TRBJ2-2
CASKPAATNTGELFF
TGCGCCAGCAAACCCGCAGCAACGAACACCGGGGAGCTGTTTTTT
>TRBV11-2|.|few|14|TRBJ2-1
CASSQAVYDNEQFF
TGTGCCAGCAGCCAAGCCGTATATGACAATGAGCAGTTCTTC
>TRBV24-1|TRBD1|.|15|TRBJ2-7
CATSDLGRGQDEQYF
TGTGCCACCAGTGATTTGGGCAGGGGACAGGACGAGCAGTACTTC
>TRBV29-1|.|few|13|TRBJ2-3
CSVVASSTDTQYF
TGCAGCGTTGTAGCGTCTAGCACAGATACGCAGTATTTT
>TRBV11-2|TRBD2|.|15|TRBJ2-5
CASRGLAGLRGTQYF
TGTGCCAGCAGGGGACTAGCGGGCTTAAGAGGGACCCAGTACTTC
>TRBV6-1|TRBD1|.|14|TRBJ1-5
CASRGQGDWQPQHF
TGTGCCAGTCGCGGACAGGGGGATTGGCAGCCCCAGCATTTT
>TRBV6-5|TRBD2|few|17|TRBJ2-7
CASSYSTAGGSSYEQYF
TGTGCCAGCAGTTACTCGACTGCGGGAGGTAGCTCCTACGAGCAGTACTTC
>TRBV4-2|.|few|15|TRBJ1-5
CASSQASAGRQPQHF
TGTGCCAGCAGCCAAGCTTCGGCAGGGCGTCAGCCCCAGCATTTT
>TRBV5-1|.|many|15|TRBJ1-2
CASSPFFSLGYGYTF
TGCGCCAGCAGCCCGTTTTTCTCCCTGGGCTATGGCTACACCTTC
>TRBV7-2|TRBD1|many|15|TRBJ1-5
CASSLAGQRDQPQHF
TGTGCCAGCAGCTTAGCGGGACAGAGAGATCAGCCCCAGCATTTT
>TRBV27|.|.|14|TRBJ1-4
CASSTMSGNEKLFF
TGTGCCAGCAGTACCATGTCAGGGAATGAAAAACTGTTTTTT
>TRBV5-1|TRBD1|.|15|TRBJ2-3
CASSDGTGRADTQYF
TGCGCCAGCAGCGACGGGACAGGGAGGGCAGATACGCAGTATTTT